A selection of T cell receptor beta chains follows, all from one sample in a study of early T cells in non-severe SARS-CoV-2 infection. One entry per CDR3 protein, called by TCRdb with MiXCR from the 5' RACE reads. The sample shows around 60,000 distinct CDR3 sequences, approximately 11% of them seen only once. The material sequenced was whole blood. These receptors were taken from an adult who was a healthcare worker with PCR-confirmed SARS-CoV-2 infection or an uninfected control (not recorded which). The conserved cysteine and the conserved F or W are not part of the CDR3 here.

j_call v_call cdr3_aa
TRBJ2-1 TRBV11-3 ASSPRTSIWYEQF
TRBJ2-2 TRBV7-9 ASSYRDRDTGELF
TRBJ1-1 TRBV12-3/TRBV12-4 ASSLGTVMNTEAF
TRBJ2-3 TRBV5-4 ASSLDQGLVFTDTQY
TRBJ1-2 TRBV4-1 ASSQSAGKNYGYT
TRBJ1-2 TRBV7-2 ASSPGTTNYGYT
TRBJ2-6 TRBV4-3 ASSQVPVSGANVLT
TRBJ2-1 TRBV12-3/TRBV12-4 ASSLELWNEQF
TRBJ2-1 TRBV18 ASSPLMTGPENEQF
TRBJ1-1 TRBV12-3/TRBV12-4 ASSWTNTEAF
TRBJ2-7 TRBV6-6 ASSFDRGEQY
TRBJ2-7 TRBV2 ASSIQGYEQY
TRBJ2-7 TRBV12-3/TRBV12-4 ASKRGGNYEQY
TRBJ2-4 TRBV20-1 SAVQIAKNIQY
TRBJ2-7 TRBV11-3 ASSRGQGAYEQY
TRBJ2-1 TRBV6-5 ASSRGTSGRAYNEQF
TRBJ2-1 TRBV14 ASSQLDLGVHNEQF
TRBJ2-1 TRBV7-6 ASSLGGIDEQF
TRBJ2-5 TRBV28 ASSETGTGDKETQY
TRBJ1-4 TRBV27 ASSLSRVNEKLF
TRBJ2-1 TRBV7-9 ASSAGQVSSYNEQF
TRBJ2-1 TRBV20-1 SARDFLGLAGFNEQF
TRBJ1-5 TRBV7-2 ASSLAQGSGNQPQH
TRBJ1-2 TRBV20-1 SARALGGAGYGYT
TRBJ2-7 TRBV28 ASSLGGTIGIEQY